Sequencing of this T cell receptor beta chain was carried out in a study of shared clonotypes between healthy human individuals. Study-wide findings and caveats: Non-shared clonotypes had lower generation probabilities than those shared by all four donors. The study sampled only blood, and tissue repertoires likely differ.

Details on this clone: The antigen remains undetermined.

The trim removed 3 bases at V and 2 bases at J, leaving 9 bases unmatched. This CDR3 comprises 16 residues. Germline V CDR1 and CDR2: SNHLY, FYNNEI. The data were produced by immunoSEQ multiplex PCR, yet TCRdb's version contains in-frame clones alone and is incomplete. The sample lists approximately 1.4 million clones, around 98% seen once, with about 0.4% in the top ten. The sequence was collected from a man younger than 45 in good health. Sequenced: naive CD4+ T cells sorted from blood. The subset: CD45RA+ positively selected. V usage is TRBV2 and J usage is TRBJ2-7; 8 bases map to TRBD1. The CDR3 sequence is CASSDKGLDRAYEQYF. CDR3 in DNA: TGTGCCAGCAGTGATAAGGGACTGGACAGGGCCTACGAGCAGTACTTC. Looking up the rest from reference TRBV2 and TRBJ2-7 gives the full variable domain: EPEVTQTPSHQVTQMGQEVILRCVPISNHLYFYWYRQILGQKVEFLVSFYNNEISEKSEIFDDQFSVERPDGSNFTLKIRSTKLEDSAMYFCASSDKGLDRAYEQYFGPGTRLTVT.